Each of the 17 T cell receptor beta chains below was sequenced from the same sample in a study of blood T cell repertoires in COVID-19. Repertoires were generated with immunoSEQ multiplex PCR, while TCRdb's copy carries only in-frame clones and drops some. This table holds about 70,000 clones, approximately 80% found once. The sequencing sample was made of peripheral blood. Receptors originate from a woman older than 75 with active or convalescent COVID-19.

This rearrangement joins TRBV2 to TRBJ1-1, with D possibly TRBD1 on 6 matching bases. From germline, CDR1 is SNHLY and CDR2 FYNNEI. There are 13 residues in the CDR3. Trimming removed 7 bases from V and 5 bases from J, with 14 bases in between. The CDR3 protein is CASKKGGSTEAFF. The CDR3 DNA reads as TGTGCCAGCAAGAAGGGGGGGAGTACTGAAGCTTTCTTT.

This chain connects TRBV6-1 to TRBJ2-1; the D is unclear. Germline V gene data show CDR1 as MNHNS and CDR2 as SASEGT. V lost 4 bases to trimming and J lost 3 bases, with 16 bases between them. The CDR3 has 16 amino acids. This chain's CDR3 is CASSGRIPPHYNEQFF. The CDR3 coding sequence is TGTGCCAGCAGTGGCAGGATTCCCCCTCACTACAATGAGCAGTTCTTC.

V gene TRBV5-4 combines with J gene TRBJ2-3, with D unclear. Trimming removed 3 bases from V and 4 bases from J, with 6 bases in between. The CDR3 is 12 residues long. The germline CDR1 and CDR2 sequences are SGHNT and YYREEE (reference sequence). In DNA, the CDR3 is TGTGCCAGCAGCTCTCAGGCAGATACGCAGTATTTT. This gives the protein CASSSQADTQYF.

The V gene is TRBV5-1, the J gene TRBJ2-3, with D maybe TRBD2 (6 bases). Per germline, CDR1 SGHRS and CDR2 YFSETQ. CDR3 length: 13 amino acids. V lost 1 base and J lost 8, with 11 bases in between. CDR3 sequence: CASSLPQEGTQYF. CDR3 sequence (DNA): TGCGCCAGCAGCTTGCCTCAGGAGGGTACGCAGTATTTT. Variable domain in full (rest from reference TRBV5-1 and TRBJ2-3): KAGVTQTPRYLIKTRGQQVTLSCSPISGHRSVSWYQQTPGQGLQFLFEYFSETQRNKGNFPGRFSGRQFSNSRSEMNVSTLELGDSALYLCASSLPQEGTQYFGPGTRLTVL.

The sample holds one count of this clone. CDR3 coding DNA: TGTGCCAGCTCACCTTCCCTAGCGGAGTCCTACAATGAGCAGTTCTTC. As protein: CASSPSLAESYNEQFF. The V gene is TRBV18, the J gene TRBJ2-1; 7 bases map to TRBD2. V dropped 3 bases and J dropped 1; count of bases not matched to a gene: 6. This CDR3 has 16 amino acids. CDR1 is KGHSH, CDR2 LQKENI, per germline.

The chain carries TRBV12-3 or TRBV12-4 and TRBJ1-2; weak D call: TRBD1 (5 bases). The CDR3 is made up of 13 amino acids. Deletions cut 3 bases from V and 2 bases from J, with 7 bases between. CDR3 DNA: TGTGCCAGCAGTTTTAGGGGAAACTATGGCTACACCTTC. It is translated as CASSFRGNYGYTF.

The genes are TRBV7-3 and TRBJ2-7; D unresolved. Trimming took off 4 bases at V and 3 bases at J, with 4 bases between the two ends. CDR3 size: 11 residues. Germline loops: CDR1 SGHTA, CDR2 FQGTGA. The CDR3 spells CASSSVYEQYF. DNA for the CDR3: TGTGCCAGCAGCTCCGTCTACGAGCAGTACTTC.

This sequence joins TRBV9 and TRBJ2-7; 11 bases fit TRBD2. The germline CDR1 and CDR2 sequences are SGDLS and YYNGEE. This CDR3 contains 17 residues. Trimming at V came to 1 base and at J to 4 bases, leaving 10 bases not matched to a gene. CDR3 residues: CASSVNPLAGGRYEQYF. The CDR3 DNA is TGTGCCAGCAGCGTAAACCCATTAGCGGGAGGGCGGTACGAGCAGTACTTC. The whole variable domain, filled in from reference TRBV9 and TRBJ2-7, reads DSGVTQTPKHLITATGQRVTLRCSPRSGDLSVYWYQQSLDQGLQFLIQYYNGEERAKGNILERFSAQQFPDLHSELNLSSLELGDSALYFCASSVNPLAGGRYEQYFGPGTRLTVT.

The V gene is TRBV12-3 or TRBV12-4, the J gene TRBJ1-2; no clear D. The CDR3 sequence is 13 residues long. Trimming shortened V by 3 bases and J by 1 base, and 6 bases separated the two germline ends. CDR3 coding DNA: TGTGCCAGCAGTTTTCAGGATAACTATGGCTACACCTTC. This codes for CASSFQDNYGYTF.

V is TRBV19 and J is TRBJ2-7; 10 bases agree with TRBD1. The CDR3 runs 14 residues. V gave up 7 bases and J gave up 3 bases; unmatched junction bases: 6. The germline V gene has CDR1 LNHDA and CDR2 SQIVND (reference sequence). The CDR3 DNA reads TGTGCCAGTACCCCGACAGGGGGCATCTACGAGCAGTACTTC. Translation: CASTPTGGIYEQYF.

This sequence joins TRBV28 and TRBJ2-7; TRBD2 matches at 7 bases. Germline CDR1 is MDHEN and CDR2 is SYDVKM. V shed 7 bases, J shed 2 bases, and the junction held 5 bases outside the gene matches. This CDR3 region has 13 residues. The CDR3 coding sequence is TGTGCCAGCACCAATGGGGGGGCCTACGAGCAGTACTTC. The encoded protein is CASTNGGAYEQYF.

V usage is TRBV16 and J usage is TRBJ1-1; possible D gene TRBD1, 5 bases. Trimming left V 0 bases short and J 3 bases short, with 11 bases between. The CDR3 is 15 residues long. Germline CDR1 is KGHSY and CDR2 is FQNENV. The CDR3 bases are TGTGCCAGCAGCCAATCCCCTGCGGGGGACACTGAAGCTTTCTTT. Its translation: CASSQSPAGDTEAFF.

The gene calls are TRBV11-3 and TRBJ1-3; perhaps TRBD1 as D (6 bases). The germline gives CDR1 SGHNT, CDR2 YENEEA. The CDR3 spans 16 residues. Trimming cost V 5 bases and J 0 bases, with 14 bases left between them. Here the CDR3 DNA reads TGTGCCAGCAGCCGAAAGACAGGCCTCTCTGGAAACACCATATATTTT. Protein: CASSRKTGLSGNTIYF.

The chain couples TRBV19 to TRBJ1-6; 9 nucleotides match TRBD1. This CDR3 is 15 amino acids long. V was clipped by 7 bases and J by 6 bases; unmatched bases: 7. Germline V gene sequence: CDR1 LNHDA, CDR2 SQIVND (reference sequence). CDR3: CASKDRGTLNSPLHF. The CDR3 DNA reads TGTGCCAGTAAGGACAGGGGCACACTTAATTCACCCCTCCACTTT. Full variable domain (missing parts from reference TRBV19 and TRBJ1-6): DGGITQSPKYLFRKEGQNVTLSCEQNLNHDAMYWYRQDPGQGLRLIYYSQIVNDFQKGDIAEGYSVSREKKESFPLTVTSAQKNPTAFYLCASKDRGTLNSPLHFGNGTRLTVT.

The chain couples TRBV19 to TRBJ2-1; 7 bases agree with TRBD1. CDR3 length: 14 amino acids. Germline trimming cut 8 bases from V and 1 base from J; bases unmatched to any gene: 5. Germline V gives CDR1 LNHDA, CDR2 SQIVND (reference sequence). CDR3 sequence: CASGDRWSYNEQFF. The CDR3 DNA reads TGTGCCAGTGGGGACAGATGGTCCTACAATGAGCAGTTCTTC.

CDR3 loop: CASSLTGGPNTGELFF. The CDR3 DNA reads TGTGCCAGCAGCTTAACAGGCGGCCCCAACACCGGGGAGCTGTTTTTT. The chain employs TRBV7-2 and TRBJ2-2; weak D call: TRBD1 (5 bases). The CDR3 runs to 16 residues. Germline lookup yields CDR1 SGHTA and CDR2 FQGNSA. V lost 2 bases and J lost 2, with 12 bases in between.

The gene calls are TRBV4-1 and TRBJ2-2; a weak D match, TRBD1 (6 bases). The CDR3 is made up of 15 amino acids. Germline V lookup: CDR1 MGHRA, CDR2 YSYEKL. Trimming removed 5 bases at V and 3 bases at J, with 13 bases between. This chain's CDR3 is CASSIGGLDTGELFF. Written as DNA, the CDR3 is TGCGCCAGCAGCATAGGGGGATTAGACACCGGGGAGCTGTTTTTT.